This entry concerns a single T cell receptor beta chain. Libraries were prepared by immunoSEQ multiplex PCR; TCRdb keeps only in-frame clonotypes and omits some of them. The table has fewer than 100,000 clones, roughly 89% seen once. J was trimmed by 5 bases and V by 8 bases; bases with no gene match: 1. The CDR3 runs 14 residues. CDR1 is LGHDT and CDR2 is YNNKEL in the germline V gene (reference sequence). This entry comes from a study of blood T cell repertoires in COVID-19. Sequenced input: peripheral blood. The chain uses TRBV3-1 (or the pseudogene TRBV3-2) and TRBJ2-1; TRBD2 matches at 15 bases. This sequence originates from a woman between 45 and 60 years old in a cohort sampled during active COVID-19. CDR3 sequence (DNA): TGTGCCAGCGGACTAGCGGGAGGGAACAATGAGCAGTTCTTC. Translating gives CASGLAGGNNEQFF.